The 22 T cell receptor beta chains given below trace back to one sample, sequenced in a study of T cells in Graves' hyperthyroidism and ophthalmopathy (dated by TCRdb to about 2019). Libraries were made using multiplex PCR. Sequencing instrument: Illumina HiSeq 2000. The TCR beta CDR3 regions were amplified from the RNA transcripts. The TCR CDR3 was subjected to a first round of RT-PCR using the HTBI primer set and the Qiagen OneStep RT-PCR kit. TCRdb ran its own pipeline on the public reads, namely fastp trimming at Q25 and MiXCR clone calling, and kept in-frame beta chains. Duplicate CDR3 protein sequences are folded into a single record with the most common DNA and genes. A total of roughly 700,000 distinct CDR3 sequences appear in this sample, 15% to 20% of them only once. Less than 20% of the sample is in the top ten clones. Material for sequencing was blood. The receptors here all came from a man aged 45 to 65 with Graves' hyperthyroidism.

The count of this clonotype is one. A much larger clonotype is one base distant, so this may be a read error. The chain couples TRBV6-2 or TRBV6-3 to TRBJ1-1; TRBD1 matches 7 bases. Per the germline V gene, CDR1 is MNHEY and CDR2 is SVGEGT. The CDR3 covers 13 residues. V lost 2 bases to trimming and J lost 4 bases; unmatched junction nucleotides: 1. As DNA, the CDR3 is TGTGCCAGCAGTTACAACAGGGGCACTGAAGCTTTCTTT. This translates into CASSYNRGTEAFF.

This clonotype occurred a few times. This chain's CDR3 is CASSLQGTPRTQYF. The CDR3 bases are TGTGCCAGCAGCCTCCAAGGTACCCCCAGGACCCAGTACTTC. V gene TRBV6-1 combines with J gene TRBJ2-5; the D is unclear. The CDR3 is 14 residues long. Germline-derived CDR1 and CDR2 are MNHNS and SASEGT. Trimming took 6 bases from V and 7 from J, leaving 18 bases between them.

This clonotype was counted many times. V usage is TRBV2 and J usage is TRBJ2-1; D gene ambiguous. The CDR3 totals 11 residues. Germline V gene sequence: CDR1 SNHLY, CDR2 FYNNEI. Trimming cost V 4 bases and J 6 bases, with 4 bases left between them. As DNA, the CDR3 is TGTGCCAGCAGTGGATTCAATGAGCAGTTCTTC. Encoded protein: CASSGFNEQFF.

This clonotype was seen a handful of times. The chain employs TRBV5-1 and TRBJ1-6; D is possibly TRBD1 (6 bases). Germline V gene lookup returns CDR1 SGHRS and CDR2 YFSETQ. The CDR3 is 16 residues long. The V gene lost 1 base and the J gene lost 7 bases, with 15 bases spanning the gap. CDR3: CASSLTGRMENSPLHF. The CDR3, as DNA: TGCGCCAGCAGCTTGACAGGGAGGATGGAGAATTCACCCCTCCACTTT.

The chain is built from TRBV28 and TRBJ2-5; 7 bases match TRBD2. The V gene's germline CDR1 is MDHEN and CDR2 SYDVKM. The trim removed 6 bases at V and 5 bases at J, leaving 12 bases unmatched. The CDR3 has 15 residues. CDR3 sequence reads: CASSLGAGASETQYF. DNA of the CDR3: TGTGCCAGCAGCTTAGGTGCGGGAGCTTCTGAGACCCAGTACTTC. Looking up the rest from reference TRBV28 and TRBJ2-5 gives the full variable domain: DVKVTQSSRYLVKRTGEKVFLECVQDMDHENMFWYRQDPGLGLRLIYFSYDVKMKEKGDIPEGYSVSREKKERFSLILESASTNQTSMYLCASSLGAGASETQYFGPGTRLLVL.

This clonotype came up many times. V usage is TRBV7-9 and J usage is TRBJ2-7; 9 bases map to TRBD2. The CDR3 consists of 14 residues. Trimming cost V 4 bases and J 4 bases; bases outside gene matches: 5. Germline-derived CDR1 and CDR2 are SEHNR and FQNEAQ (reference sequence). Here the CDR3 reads CASSYGTSRYEQYF. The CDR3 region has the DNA TGTGCCAGCAGCTACGGGACTAGCCGTTACGAGCAGTACTTC.

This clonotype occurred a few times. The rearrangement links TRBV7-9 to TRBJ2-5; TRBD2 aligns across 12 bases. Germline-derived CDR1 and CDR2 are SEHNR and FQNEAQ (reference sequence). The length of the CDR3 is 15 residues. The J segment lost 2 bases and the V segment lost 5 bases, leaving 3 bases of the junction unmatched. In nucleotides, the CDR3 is TGTGCCAGCAGCCCACTAGCGGGAGGACAAGAGACCCAGTACTTC. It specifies CASSPLAGGQETQYF.

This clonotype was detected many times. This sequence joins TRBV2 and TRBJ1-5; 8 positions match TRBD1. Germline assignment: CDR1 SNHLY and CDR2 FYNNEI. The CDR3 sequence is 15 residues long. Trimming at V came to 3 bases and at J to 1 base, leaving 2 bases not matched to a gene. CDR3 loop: CASSERQGSNQPQHF. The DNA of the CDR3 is TGTGCCAGCAGTGAGAGACAGGGGAGCAATCAGCCCCAGCATTTT.

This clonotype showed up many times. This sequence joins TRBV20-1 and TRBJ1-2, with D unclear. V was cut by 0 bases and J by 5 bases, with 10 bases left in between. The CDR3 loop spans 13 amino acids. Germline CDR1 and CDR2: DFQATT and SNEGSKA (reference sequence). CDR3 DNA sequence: TGCAGTGCTAGAGAAAAGCTCCTTTATGGCTACACCTTC. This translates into CSAREKLLYGYTF.

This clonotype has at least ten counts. This chain's CDR3 is CASSHRGINEQFF. CDR3 DNA sequence: TGTGCCAGCAGCCACAGGGGGATCAATGAGCAGTTCTTC. The chain uses TRBV11-3 and TRBJ2-1; 8 nucleotides line up with TRBD1. CDR1 and CDR2 (germline): SGHNT, YENEEA. V dropped 5 bases and J dropped 6; count of bases not matched to a gene: 3. This CDR3 region has 13 residues.

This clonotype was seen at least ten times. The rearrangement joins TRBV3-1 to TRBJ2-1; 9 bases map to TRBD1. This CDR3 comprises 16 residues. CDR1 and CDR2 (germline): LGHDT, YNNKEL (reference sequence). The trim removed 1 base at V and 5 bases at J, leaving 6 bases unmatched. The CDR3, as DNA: TGTGCCAGCAGCCAAGGGGACAGGGTACAACACAATGAGCAGTTCTTC. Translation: CASSQGDRVQHNEQFF.

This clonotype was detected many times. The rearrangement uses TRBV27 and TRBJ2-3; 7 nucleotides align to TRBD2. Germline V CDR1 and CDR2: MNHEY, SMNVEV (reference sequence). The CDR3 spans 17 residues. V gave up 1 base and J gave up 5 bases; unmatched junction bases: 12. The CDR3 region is CASSLWLRGFGRDTQYF. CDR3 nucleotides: TGTGCCAGCAGTTTATGGCTGCGGGGGTTCGGGAGAGATACGCAGTATTTT.

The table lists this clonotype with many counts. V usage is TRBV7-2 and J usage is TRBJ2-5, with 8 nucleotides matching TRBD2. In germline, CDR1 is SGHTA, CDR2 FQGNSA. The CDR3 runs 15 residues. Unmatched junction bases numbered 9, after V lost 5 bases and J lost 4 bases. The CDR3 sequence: CASSIQSGTRETQYF. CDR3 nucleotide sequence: TGTGCCAGCAGCATACAATCCGGGACTAGAGAGACCCAGTACTTC.

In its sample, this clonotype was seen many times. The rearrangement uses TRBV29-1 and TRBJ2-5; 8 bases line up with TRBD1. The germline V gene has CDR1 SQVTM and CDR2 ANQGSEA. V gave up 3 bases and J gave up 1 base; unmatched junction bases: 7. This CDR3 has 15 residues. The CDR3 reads CSVEGTGLLQETQYF. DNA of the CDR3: TGCAGCGTTGAGGGGACAGGCCTCCTCCAAGAGACCCAGTACTTC. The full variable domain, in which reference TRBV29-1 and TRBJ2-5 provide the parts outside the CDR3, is SAVISQKPSRDICQRGTSLTIQCQVDSQVTMMFWYRQQPGQSLTLIATANQGSEATYESGFVIDKFPISRPNLTFSTLTVSNMSPEDSSIYLCSVEGTGLLQETQYFGPGTRLLVL.

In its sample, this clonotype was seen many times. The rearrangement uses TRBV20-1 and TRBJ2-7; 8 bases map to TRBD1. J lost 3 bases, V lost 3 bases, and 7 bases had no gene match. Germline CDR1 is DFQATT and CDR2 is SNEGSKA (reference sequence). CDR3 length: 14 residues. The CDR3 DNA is TGCAGTGCTAGGGGACGGACAGGGATCTACGAGCAGTACTTC. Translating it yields CSARGRTGIYEQYF.

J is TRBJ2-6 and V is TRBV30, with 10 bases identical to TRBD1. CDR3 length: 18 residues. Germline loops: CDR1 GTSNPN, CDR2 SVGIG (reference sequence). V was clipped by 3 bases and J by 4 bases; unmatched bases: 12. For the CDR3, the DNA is TGTGCCTGGAGCCCTAGCGACAGGGGGCGATGGGGGGCCAACGTCCTGACTTTC. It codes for CAWSPSDRGRWGANVLTF. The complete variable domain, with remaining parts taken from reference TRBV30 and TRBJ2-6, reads SQTIHQWPATLVQPVGSPLSLECTVEGTSNPNLYWYRQAAGRGLQLLFYSVGIGQISSEVPQNLSASRPQDRQFILSSKKLLLSDSGFYLCAWSPSDRGRWGANVLTFGAGSRLTVL.

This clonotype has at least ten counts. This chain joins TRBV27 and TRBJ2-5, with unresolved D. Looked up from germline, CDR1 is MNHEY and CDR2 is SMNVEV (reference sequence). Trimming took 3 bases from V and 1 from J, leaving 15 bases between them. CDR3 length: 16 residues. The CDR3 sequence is CASSFSHYTFQETQYF. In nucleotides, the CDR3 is TGTGCCAGCAGTTTTAGCCATTACACCTTCCAAGAGACCCAGTACTTC.

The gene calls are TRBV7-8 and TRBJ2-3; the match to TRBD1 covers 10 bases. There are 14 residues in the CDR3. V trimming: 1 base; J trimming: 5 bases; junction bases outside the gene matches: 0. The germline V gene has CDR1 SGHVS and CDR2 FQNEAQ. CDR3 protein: CASSLGDRGDTQYF. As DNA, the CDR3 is TGTGCCAGCAGCTTAGGGGACAGGGGAGATACGCAGTATTTT.

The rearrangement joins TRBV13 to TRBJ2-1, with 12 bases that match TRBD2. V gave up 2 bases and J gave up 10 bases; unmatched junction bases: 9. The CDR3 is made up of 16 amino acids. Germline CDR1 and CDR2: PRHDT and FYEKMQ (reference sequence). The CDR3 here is CASSLTRLAGDREQFF. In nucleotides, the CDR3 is TGTGCCAGCAGCTTAACCCGACTAGCGGGAGATAGGGAGCAGTTCTTC.

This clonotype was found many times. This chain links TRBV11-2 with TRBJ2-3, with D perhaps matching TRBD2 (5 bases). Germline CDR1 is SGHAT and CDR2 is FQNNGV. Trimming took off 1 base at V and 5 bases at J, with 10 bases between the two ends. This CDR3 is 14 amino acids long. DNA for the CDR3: TGTGCCAGCAGCTTAGGCACCCGGGGAGATACGCAGTATTTT. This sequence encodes CASSLGTRGDTQYF.

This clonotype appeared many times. The CDR3 nucleotides read TGTGCCAGCAGTTCAACTAGCGGGAGGAAGTACAATGAGCAGTTCTTC. Its translation is CASSSTSGRKYNEQFF. This sequence joins TRBV27 and TRBJ2-1, with 12 bases fitting TRBD2. The V segment lost 4 bases and the J segment 4 bases; nucleotides outside the gene matches: 5. This CDR3 comprises 16 residues. Germline V gene lookup returns CDR1 MNHEY and CDR2 SMNVEV (reference sequence).

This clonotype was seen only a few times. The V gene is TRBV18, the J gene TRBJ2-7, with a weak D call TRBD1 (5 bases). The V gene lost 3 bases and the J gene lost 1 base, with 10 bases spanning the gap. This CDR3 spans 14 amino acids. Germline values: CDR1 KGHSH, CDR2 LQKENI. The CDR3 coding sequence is TGTGCCAGCTCACCGGTGAAGGGGTCCTACGAGCAGTACTTC. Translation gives CASSPVKGSYEQYF.